This T cell receptor (beta chain) is from a study of blood T cell repertoires in COVID-19. Study background: The origin of the acute and convalescent COVID-19 samples was the United States, Italy and Spain. Sources were T cells, B-cell-depleted T cells, or PBMCs; the material itself was cDNA or gDNA.

J was trimmed by 5 bases and V by 4 bases; bases with no gene match: 7. The germline V gene has CDR1 SGHDN and CDR2 FVKESK. CDR3 length equals 15 residues. Per the authors' pipeline: Amplifying reference gene primers gave estimates of nucleated cell counts. TCRdb's table, derived via immunoSEQ multiplex PCR, lists solely in-frame clones and lacks some. V, J and clone size are taken as reported in that table, and D and trimming were inferred from the DNA itself. The sample yields 150,000 to 200,000 clones, almost 85% seen once. The receptor was isolated from a woman older than 75 with acute or convalescent COVID-19. The chain uses TRBV14 and TRBJ2-5; 10 nucleotides align to TRBD2. The sequenced sample consisted of peripheral blood. DNA for the CDR3: TGTGCCAGCAGCCGGGCCCTAGCGGGAGTGGAGACCCAGTACTTC. Protein: CASSRALAGVETQYF.